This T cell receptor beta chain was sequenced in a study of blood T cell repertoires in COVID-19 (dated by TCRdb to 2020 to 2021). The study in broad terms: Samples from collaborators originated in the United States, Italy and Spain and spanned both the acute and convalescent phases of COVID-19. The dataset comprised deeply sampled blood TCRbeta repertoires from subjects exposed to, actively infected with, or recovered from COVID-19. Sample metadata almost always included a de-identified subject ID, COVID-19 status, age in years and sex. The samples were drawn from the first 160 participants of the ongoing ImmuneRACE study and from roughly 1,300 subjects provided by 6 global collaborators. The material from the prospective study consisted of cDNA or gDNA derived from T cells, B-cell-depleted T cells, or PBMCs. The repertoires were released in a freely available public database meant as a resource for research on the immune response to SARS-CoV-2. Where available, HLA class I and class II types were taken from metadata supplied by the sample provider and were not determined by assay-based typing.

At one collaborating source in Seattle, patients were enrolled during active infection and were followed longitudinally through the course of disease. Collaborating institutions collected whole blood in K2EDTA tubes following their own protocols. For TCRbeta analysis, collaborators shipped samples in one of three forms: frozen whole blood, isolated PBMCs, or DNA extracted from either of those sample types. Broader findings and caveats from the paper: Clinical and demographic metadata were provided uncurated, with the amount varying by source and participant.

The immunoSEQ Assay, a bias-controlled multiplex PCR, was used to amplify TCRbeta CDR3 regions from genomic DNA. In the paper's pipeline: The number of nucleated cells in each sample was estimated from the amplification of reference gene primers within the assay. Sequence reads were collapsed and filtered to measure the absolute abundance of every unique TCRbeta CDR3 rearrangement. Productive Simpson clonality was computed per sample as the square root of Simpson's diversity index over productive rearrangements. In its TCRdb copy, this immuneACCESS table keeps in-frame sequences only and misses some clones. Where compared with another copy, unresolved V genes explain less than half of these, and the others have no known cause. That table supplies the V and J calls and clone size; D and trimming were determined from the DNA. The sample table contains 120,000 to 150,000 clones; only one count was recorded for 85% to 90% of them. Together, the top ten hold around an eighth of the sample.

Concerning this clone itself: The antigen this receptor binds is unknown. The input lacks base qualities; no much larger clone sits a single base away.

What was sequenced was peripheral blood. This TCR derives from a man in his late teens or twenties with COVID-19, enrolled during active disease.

The CDR3 here reads CASSSRQGLSGNTIYF. The DNA reads as follows: TGTGCCAGCAGCTCCCGACAGGGACTCTCTGGAAACACCATATATTTT. The rearrangement joined TRBV5-5 to TRBJ1-3; TRBD1 fits 7 bases in the junction. Based on the germline V gene (reference sequence), the CDR1 and CDR2 sequences are SGHKS and YYEKEE. The CDR3 starts with the cysteine, ends with the phenylalanine, and has 16 residues. The kept DNA is CDR3 alone, 48 bases in frame from the first base. The junction shows trimming of 3 bases on V and 0 bases on J, and the gene matches do not reach 6 bases of it. Reference TRBV5-5 and TRBJ1-3 genes cover what lies past the CDR3, so the full variable domain is DAGVTQSPTHLIKTRGQQVTLRCSPISGHKSVSWYQQVLGQGPQFIFQYYEKEERGRGNFPDRFSARQFPNYSSELNVNALLLGDSALYLCASSSRQGLSGNTIYFGEGSWLTVV.